This passage covers 27 T cell receptor beta chains from one sample sequenced in a study of T cells in Graves' hyperthyroidism and ophthalmopathy. Researchers took RNA transcripts and amplified the TCR beta CDR3 regions from them. An initial round of RT-PCR targeting the TCR CDR3 relied on the HTBI primer set. Each CDR3 protein is one row after TCRdb ran MiXCR on the multiplex PCR reads. The repertoire holds over 400,000 distinct CDR3 sequences, approximately 23% seen once, with less than 65% in the top ten. Sequenced sample: blood. The receptors stem from a woman between 70 and 85 years old with Graves' ophthalmopathy.

This chain uses TRBV30 with TRBJ1-5; TRBD1 is a possible D gene (6 bases). CDR1 and CDR2 from the germline V gene are GTSNPN and SVGIG (reference sequence). V dropped 3 bases and J dropped 6 bases, with 12 bases sitting between them. The CDR3 is 13 amino acids. The CDR3 sequence is CAWSEGVSQPQHF. CDR3 coding DNA: TGTGCCTGGAGCGAGGGGGTAAGTCAGCCCCAGCATTTT. The full variable domain, completed using reference TRBV30 and TRBJ1-5, is SQTIHQWPATLVQPVGSPLSLECTVEGTSNPNLYWYRQAAGRGLQLLFYSVGIGQISSEVPQNLSASRPQDRQFILSSKKLLLSDSGFYLCAWSEGVSQPQHFGDGTRLSIL.

This clonotype was picked up many times. The rearrangement links TRBV7-3 to TRBJ1-1; a possible D gene is TRBD1 (5 bases). Germline V CDR1 and CDR2: SGHTA, FQGTGA. Trimming took off 2 bases at V and 4 bases at J, with 14 bases between the two ends. This CDR3 has 15 amino acids. CDR3 residues: CASSLDGREVTEAFF. Written as DNA, the CDR3 is TGTGCCAGCAGCTTAGATGGCAGGGAGGTCACTGAAGCTTTCTTT.

J is TRBJ1-6 and V is TRBV6-5; D is uncertain. There are 15 residues in the CDR3. Germline V gives CDR1 MNHEY, CDR2 SVGAGI. V lost 0 bases and J 9 bases, leaving 12 bases between the germline ends. The CDR3 sequence: CASSYSYRAGSPLHF. CDR3 sequence (DNA): TGTGCCAGCAGTTACTCGTACCGGGCGGGTTCACCCCTCCACTTT.

This clonotype was seen just once. The chain recombines TRBV20-1 with TRBJ2-3; D gene uncertain. V lost 6 bases and J lost 4, with 14 bases in between. The CDR3 sequence is 13 residues long. CDR1 is DFQATT and CDR2 is SNEGSKA in the germline V gene (reference sequence). The CDR3 here is CSAIGGGADTQYF. The CDR3 DNA follows: TGCAGTGCCATCGGTGGTGGGGCAGATACGCAGTATTTT.

This clonotype was seen many times. Germline is not matched at one junction end, which may reflect a read error. The rearrangement uses TRBV7-3 and TRBJ1-1; D is ambiguous. Germline V gives CDR1 SGHTA, CDR2 FQGTGA. The CDR3 totals 13 residues. The CDR3 region is CASSLDRDTEAFF. CDR3 coding DNA: TGTGCTAGCAGCTTAGACCGGGACACTGAAGCTTTCTTT. Supplemented by reference TRBV7-3 and TRBJ1-1, the full variable domain reads GAGVSQTPSNKVTEKGKYVELRCDPISGHTALYWYRQSLGQGPEFLIYFQGTGAADDSGLPNDRFFAVRPEGSVSTLKIQRTERGDSAVYLCASSLDRDTEAFFGQGTRLTVV.

The chain has TRBV2 and TRBJ2-1; D call uncertain. The CDR3 totals 11 residues. V was clipped by 2 bases and J by 10 bases, with 6 bases between them. Germline-derived CDR1 and CDR2 are SNHLY and FYNNEI. The chain's CDR3 is CASSELREQFF. Here the CDR3 DNA reads TGTGCCAGCAGTGAACTTAGAGAGCAGTTCTTC.

This clonotype was recorded once. A much larger clone is a single base away; this may be a read error. The chain uses TRBV12-3 or TRBV12-4 and TRBJ2-7, with D possibly TRBD1 on 5 matching bases. CDR3 length: 11 residues. CDR3 DNA: TGTGCCAGCAGTTGGGGCTACGAGCAGCACTTC. Its translation: CASSWGYEQHF.

The chain employs TRBV10-2 and TRBJ2-7, with 8 bases lining up with TRBD1. This CDR3 has 15 residues. Germline assignment: CDR1 WSHSY and CDR2 SAAADI. J was trimmed by 2 bases and V by 3 bases; bases with no gene match: 6. CDR3 nucleotides: TGCGCCAGCAGTGAAAGCAGGGGGCCCCCCTACGAGCAGTACTTC. Its translation: CASSESRGPPYEQYF.

This clonotype turned up a few times. The rearrangement joins TRBV12-3 or TRBV12-4 to TRBJ2-5; maybe TRBD2 (6 bases). Trimming removed 6 bases at V and 5 bases at J, with 13 bases between. The CDR3 is made up of 13 amino acids. For the CDR3, the DNA is TGTGCCAGCAGACTGACTAGTAGGGAGACCCAGTACTTC. Residues: CASRLTSRETQYF.

This sequence joins TRBV6-1 and TRBJ1-5, with D possibly matching TRBD1 (5 bases). This CDR3 spans 16 amino acids. The germline V gene has CDR1 MNHNS and CDR2 SASEGT. V dropped 7 bases and J dropped 0 bases, with 16 bases sitting between them. The CDR3 DNA reads TGTGCCAGCACCCCCGGCAGGGAGTTTAGCAATCAGCCCCAGCATTTT. It encodes CASTPGREFSNQPQHF.

The chain recombines TRBV3-1 with TRBJ2-1; 7 bases align to TRBD2. Germline lookup yields CDR1 LGHDT and CDR2 YNNKEL (reference sequence). The length of the CDR3 is 16 residues. With 2 bases clipped from V and 0 bases from J, the junction kept 4 bases outside the gene matches. DNA of the CDR3: TGTGCCAGCAGCCAATGGGGCGGGAGCTCCTACAATGAGCAGTTCTTC. This encodes CASSQWGGSSYNEQFF.

This clonotype came up many times. The gene calls are TRBV2 and TRBJ1-5; 9 nucleotides agree with TRBD1. Germline trimming cut 6 bases from V and 4 bases from J; bases unmatched to any gene: 10. Germline values: CDR1 SNHLY, CDR2 FYNNEI. This CDR3 is built from 16 residues. CDR3 sequence reads: CASSASDRGGNQPQHF. DNA of the CDR3: TGTGCCAGCAGCGCGTCGGACAGGGGAGGGAATCAGCCCCAGCATTTT.

The genes are TRBV6-1 and TRBJ1-1; D remains ambiguous. Trimming stripped 7 bases from V and 3 bases from J, with 12 bases between. Germline V gene sequence: CDR1 MNHNS, CDR2 SASEGT. This CDR3 is 13 amino acids long. The CDR3 sequence: CASMSGIHTEAFF. The CDR3 coding sequence is TGTGCCAGCATGTCCGGGATCCACACTGAAGCTTTCTTT.

The V call is TRBV2, the J call TRBJ2-5; D remains ambiguous. The CDR3 sequence is 11 residues long. The V end lost 7 bases, the J end lost 6 bases, and 9 bases lay between the germline ends. Germline CDR1 SNHLY, CDR2 FYNNEI. The CDR3 nucleotides read TGTGCCAGCAAAAAGTCCCAGACCCAGTACTTC. Protein: CASKKSQTQYF.

The rearrangement uses TRBV19 and TRBJ2-3; 7 bases match TRBD2. The junction had 5 bases not matched to a gene; V was cut back by 4 bases and J by 4 bases. Germline V gene sequence: CDR1 LNHDA, CDR2 SQIVND (reference sequence). The CDR3 spans 14 residues. DNA of the CDR3: TGTGCCAGTAGTAGGCGGGAGCAGGCAGATACGCAGTATTTT. Its translation: CASSRREQADTQYF.

With respect to this clonotype: This may stem from a read error, because a much larger clone lies one nucleotide away. J is TRBJ2-1 and V is TRBV11-2; D may correspond to TRBD1 or TRBD2 (5 bases each). This CDR3 has 14 residues. V gave up 5 bases and J gave up 8 bases, with 16 bases separating them. In germline, CDR1 is SGHAT, CDR2 FQNNGV. DNA of the CDR3: TGTGCCAGCAGCATCCCAGGGCACGGGGATGAGCAGTTCTTC. This sequence encodes CASSIPGHGDEQFF.

This clonotype has only a few counts. The chain couples TRBV30 to TRBJ2-1, with 9 nucleotides matching TRBD2. Looked up from germline, CDR1 is GTSNPN and CDR2 is SVGIG (reference sequence). The CDR3 runs to 13 residues. V shed 5 bases, J shed 8 bases, and the junction held 7 bases outside the gene matches. CDR3 residues: CAWAYLAGHEQFF. In DNA, the CDR3 is TGTGCCTGGGCCTATCTAGCGGGGCATGAGCAGTTCTTC.

This clonotype turned up a few times. Compared with germline, one end of the junction differs, possibly owing to a read error. V is TRBV9 and J is TRBJ2-5, with a weak D call TRBD2 (6 bases). The germline V gene has CDR1 SGDLS and CDR2 YYNGEE. This CDR3 is built from 16 residues. CDR3 protein: CASSVGISGVQETQYF. DNA for the CDR3: TGTGCCAGCAGCGTAGGTATCTCGGGGGTGCAAGAAACCCAGTACTTC. Together with reference TRBV9 and TRBJ2-5, the CDR3 gives the full variable domain: DSGVTQTPKHLITATGQRVTLRCSPRSGDLSVYWYQQSLDQGLQFLIQYYNGEERAKGNILERFSAQQFPDLHSELNLSSLELGDSALYFCASSVGISGVQETQYFGPGTRLLVL.

V gene TRBV7-3 combines with J gene TRBJ2-1; D might be TRBD1 or TRBD2, each matching 5 bases. The germline V gene has CDR1 SGHTA and CDR2 FQGTGA. The CDR3 is 13 residues long. Between the trimmed V and J ends, which lost 5 bases and 5 bases, there was a span of 10 bases. DNA of the CDR3: TGTGCCAGCAGCGTTGGGACGAACAATGAGCAGTTCTTC. It translates to CASSVGTNNEQFF.

This clonotype was picked up a small number of times. The chain employs TRBV5-1 and TRBJ1-1; D remains ambiguous. V lost 4 bases, J lost 0 bases, and 10 bases lay in between. The CDR3 has 14 amino acids. Germline CDR1 reads SGHRS; CDR2 reads YFSETQ. The CDR3 is CASSPTYMNTEAFF. Here the CDR3 DNA reads TGCGCCAGCAGCCCAACTTATATGAACACTGAAGCTTTCTTT.

This clonotype was seen many times. The genes are TRBV28 and TRBJ2-7; 10 bases map to TRBD1. The germline V gene has CDR1 MDHEN and CDR2 SYDVKM. V lost 1 base and J lost 5; bases outside the gene matches: 14. CDR3 length: 18 residues. Written as DNA, the CDR3 is TGTGCCAGCAGTTTATTTTTCCGCCGGGACAGGGGTTTACACGAGCAGTACTTC. Translation gives CASSLFFRRDRGLHEQYF.

This clonotype was recorded a few times. V gene TRBV5-1 combines with J gene TRBJ2-3; D tentatively fits TRBD1 or TRBD2 (5 bases each). Trimming stripped 1 base from V and 5 bases from J, with 14 bases between. This CDR3 contains 15 residues. Germline loops: CDR1 SGHRS, CDR2 YFSETQ. For the CDR3, the DNA is TGCGCCAGCAGCTTGCGGGGCCTGAGGATAGATACGCAGTATTTT. Translated: CASSLRGLRIDTQYF.

In this sample, this clonotype turned up a few times. The chain combines TRBV6-1 with TRBJ1-2, with D perhaps TRBD1 (6 bases). Between the trimmed V and J ends, which lost 6 bases and 10 bases, there was a span of 18 bases. The CDR3 runs to 13 residues. Germline V CDR1 and CDR2: MNHNS, SASEGT. CDR3 sequence: CASSQGRFRAYTF. The CDR3, as DNA: TGTGCCAGCAGCCAGGGGAGGTTCAGGGCCTACACCTTC.

The sample holds a few counts of this clonotype. V gene TRBV7-6 combines with J gene TRBJ2-7; 8 bases match TRBD2. The CDR3 spans 16 residues. Losses at the gene ends were 1 base for V and 2 bases for J; bases not matched to a gene: 7. From germline, CDR1 is SGHVS and CDR2 FNYEAQ. The CDR3 DNA reads TGTGCCAGCAGCTTAGTTAGCGGGACAACGACCTACGAGCAGTACTTC. Translation: CASSLVSGTTTYEQYF.

V is TRBV25-1 and J is TRBJ1-4; 8 nucleotides agree with TRBD1. The CDR3 totals 17 residues. The germline CDR1 and CDR2 sequences are MGHDK and SYGVNS. V trimming: 4 bases; J trimming: 7 bases; junction bases outside the gene matches: 14. CDR3: CASSAYQGAGMVEKLFF. The CDR3 nucleotides are TGTGCCAGCAGTGCATACCAGGGGGCAGGGATGGTTGAAAAACTGTTTTTT.

This clonotype was counted between two and nine times. This chain links TRBV13 with TRBJ2-2; D uncertain. Trimming shortened V by 3 bases and J by 3 bases, and 5 bases separated the two germline ends. The CDR3 is 13 amino acids. The germline CDR1 and CDR2 sequences are PRHDT and FYEKMQ (reference sequence). Here the CDR3 reads CASSLRHTGELFF. CDR3 nucleotides: TGTGCCAGCAGCTTGAGGCACACCGGGGAGCTGTTTTTT.

The genes are TRBV7-8 and TRBJ2-3, with 10 bases identical to TRBD2. This CDR3 comprises 19 residues. Germline trimming cut 3 bases from V and 8 bases from J; bases unmatched to any gene: 20. The V gene's germline CDR1 is SGHVS and CDR2 FQNEAQ. CDR3 in DNA: TGTGCCAGCAGCTTCCCAGCGGGAGGGCCTGTTCGGGGCCCGGCTACGCAGTATTTT. Translating it yields CASSFPAGGPVRGPATQYF.